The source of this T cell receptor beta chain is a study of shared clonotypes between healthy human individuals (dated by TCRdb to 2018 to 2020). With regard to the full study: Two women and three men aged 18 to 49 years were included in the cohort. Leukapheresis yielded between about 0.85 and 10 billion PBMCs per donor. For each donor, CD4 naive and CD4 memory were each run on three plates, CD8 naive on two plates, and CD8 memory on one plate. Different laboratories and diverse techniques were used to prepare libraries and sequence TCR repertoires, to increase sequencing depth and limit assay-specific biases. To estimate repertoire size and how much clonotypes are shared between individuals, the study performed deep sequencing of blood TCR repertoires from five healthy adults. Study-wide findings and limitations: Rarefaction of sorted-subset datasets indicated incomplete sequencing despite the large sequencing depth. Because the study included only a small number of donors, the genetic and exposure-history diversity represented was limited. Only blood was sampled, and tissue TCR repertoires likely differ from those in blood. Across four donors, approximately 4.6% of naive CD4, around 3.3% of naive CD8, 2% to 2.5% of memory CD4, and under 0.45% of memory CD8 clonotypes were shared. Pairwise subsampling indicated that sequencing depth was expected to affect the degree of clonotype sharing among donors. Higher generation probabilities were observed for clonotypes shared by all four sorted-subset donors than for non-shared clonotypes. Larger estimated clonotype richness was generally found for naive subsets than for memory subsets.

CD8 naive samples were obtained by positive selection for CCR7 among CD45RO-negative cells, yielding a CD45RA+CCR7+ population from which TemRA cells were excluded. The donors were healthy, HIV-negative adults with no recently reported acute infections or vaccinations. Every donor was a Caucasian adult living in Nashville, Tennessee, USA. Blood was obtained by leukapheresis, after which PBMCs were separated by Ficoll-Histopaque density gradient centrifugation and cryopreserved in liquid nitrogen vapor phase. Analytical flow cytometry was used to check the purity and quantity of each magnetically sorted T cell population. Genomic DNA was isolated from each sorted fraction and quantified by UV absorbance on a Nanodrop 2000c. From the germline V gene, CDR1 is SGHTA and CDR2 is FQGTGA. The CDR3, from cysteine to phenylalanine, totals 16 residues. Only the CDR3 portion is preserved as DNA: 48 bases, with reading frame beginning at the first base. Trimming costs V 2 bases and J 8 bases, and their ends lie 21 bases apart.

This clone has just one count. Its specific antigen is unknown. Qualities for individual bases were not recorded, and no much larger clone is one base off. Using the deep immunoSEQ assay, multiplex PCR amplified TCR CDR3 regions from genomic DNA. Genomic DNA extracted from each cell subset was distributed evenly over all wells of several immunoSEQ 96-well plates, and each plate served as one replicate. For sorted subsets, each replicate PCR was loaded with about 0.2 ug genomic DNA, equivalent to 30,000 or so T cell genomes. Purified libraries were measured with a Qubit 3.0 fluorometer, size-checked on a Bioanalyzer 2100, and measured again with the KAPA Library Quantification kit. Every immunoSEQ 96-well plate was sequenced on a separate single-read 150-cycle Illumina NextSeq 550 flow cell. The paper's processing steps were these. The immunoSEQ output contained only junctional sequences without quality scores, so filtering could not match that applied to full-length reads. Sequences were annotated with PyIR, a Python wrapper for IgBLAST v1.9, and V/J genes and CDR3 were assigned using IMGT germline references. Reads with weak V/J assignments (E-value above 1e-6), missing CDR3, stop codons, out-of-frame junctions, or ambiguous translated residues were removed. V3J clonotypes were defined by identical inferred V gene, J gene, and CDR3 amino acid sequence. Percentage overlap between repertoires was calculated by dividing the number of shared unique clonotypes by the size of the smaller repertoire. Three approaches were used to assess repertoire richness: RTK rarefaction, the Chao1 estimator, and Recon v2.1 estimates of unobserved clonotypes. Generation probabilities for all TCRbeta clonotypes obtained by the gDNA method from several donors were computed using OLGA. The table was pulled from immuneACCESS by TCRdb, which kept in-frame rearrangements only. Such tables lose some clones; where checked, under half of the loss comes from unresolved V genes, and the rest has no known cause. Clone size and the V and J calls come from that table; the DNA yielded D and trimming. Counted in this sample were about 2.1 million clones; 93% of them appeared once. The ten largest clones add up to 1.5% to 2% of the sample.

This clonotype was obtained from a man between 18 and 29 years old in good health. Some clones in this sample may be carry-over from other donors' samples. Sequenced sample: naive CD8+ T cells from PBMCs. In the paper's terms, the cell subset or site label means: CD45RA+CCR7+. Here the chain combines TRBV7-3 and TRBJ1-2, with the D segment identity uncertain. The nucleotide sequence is TGTGCCAGCAGCTTAGGCTCCTGGGAGGGAATAGACGGCTACACCTTC. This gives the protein CASSLGSWEGIDGYTF.